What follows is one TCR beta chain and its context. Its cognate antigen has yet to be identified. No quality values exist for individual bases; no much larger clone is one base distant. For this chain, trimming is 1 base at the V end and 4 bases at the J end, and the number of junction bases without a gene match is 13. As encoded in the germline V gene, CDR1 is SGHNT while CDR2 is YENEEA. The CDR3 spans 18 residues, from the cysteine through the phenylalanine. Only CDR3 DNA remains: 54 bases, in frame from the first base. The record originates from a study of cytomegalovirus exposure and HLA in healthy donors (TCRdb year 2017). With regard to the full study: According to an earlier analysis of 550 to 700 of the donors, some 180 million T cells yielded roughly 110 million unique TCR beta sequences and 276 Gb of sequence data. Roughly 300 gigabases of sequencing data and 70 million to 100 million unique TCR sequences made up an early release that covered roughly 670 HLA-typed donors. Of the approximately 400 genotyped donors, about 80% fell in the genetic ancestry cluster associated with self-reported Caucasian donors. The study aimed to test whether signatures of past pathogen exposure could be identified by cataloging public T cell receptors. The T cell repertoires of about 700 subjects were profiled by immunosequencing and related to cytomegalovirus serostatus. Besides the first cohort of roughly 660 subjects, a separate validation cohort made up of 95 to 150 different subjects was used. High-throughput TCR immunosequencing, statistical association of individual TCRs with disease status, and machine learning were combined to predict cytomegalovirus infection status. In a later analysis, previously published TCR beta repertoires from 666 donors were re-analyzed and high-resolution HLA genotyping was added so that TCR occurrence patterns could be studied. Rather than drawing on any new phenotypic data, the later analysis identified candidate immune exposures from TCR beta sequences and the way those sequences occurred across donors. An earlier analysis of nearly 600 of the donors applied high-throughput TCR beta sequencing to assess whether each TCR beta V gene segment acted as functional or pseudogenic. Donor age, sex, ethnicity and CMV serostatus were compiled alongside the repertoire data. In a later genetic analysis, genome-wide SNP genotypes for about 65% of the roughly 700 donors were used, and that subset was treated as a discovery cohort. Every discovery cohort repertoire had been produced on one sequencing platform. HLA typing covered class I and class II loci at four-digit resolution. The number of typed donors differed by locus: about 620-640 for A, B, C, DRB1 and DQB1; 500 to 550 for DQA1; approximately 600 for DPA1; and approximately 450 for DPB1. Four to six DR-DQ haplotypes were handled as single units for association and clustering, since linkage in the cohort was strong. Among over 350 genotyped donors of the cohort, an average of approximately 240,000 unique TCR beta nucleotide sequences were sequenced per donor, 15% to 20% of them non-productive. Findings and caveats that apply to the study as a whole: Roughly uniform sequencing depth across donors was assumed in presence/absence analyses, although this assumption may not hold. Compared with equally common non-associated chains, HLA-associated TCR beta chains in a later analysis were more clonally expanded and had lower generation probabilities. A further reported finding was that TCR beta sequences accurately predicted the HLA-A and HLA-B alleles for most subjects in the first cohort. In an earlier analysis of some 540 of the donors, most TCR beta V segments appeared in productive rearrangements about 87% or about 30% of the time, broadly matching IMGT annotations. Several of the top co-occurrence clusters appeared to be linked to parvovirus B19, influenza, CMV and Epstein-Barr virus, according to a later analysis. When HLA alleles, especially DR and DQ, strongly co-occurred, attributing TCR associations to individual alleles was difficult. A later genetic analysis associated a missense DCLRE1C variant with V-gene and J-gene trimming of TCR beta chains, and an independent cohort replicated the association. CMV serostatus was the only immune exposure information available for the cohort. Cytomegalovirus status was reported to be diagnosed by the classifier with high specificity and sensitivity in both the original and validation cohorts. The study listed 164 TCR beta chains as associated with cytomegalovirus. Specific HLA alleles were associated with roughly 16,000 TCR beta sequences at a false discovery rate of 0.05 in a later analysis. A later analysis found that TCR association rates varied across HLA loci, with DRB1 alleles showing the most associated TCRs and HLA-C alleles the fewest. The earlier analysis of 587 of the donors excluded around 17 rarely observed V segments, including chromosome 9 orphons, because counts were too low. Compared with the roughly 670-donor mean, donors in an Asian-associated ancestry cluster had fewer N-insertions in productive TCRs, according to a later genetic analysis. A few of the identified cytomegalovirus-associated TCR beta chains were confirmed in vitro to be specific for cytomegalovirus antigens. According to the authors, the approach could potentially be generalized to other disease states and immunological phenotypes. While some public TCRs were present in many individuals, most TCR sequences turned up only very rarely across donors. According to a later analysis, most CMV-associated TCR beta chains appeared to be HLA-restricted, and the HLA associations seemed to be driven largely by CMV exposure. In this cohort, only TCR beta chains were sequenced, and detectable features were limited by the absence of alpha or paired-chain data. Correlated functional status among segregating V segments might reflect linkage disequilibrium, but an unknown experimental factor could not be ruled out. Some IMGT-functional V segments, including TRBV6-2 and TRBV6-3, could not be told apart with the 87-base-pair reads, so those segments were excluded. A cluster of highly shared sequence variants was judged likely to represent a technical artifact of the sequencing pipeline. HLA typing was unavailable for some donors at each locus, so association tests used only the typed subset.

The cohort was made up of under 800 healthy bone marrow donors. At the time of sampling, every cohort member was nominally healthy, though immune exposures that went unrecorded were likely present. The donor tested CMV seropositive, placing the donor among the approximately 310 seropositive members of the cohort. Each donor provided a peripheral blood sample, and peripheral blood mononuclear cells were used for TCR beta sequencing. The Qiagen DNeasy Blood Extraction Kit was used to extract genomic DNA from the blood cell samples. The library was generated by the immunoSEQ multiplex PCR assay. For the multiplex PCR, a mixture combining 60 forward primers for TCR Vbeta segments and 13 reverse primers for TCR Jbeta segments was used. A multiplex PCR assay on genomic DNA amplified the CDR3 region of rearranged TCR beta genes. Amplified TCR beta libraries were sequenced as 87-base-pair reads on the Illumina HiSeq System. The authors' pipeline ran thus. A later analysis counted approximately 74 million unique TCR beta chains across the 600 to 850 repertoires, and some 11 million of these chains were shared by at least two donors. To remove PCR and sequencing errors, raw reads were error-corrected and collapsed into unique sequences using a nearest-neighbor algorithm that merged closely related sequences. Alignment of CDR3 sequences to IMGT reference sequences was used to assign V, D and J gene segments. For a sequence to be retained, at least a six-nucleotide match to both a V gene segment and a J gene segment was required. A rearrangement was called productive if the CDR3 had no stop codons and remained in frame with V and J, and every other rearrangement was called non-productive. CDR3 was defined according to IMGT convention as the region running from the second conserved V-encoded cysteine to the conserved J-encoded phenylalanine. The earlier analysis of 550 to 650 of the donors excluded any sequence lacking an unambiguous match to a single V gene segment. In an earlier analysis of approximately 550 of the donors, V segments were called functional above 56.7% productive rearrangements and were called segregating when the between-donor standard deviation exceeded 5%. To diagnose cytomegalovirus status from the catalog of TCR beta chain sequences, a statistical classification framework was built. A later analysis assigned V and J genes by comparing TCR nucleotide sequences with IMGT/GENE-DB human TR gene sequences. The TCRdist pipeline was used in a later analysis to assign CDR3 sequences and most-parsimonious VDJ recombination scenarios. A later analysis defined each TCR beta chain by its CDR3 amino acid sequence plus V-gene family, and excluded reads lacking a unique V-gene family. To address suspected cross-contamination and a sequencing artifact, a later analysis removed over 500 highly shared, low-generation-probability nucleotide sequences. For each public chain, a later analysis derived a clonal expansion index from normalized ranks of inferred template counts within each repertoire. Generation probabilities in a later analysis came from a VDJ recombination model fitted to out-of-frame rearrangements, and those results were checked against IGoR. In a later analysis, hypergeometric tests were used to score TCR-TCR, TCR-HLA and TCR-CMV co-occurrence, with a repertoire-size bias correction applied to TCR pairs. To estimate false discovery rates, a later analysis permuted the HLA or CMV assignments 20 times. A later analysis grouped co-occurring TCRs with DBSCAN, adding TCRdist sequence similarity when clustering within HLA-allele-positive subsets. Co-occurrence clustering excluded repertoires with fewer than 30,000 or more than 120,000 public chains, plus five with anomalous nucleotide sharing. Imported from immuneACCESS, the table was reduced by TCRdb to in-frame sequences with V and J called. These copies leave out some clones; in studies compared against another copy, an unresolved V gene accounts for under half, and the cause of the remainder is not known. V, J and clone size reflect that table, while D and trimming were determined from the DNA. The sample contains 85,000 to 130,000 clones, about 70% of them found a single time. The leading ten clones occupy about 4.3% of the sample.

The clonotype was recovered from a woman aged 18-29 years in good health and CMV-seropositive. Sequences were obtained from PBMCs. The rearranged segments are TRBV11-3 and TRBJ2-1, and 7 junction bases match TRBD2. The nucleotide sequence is TGTGCCAGCAGCTTAGTCTCAGCGGGAATGACGGGTTACAATGAGCAGTTCTTC. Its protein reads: CASSLVSAGMTGYNEQFF.